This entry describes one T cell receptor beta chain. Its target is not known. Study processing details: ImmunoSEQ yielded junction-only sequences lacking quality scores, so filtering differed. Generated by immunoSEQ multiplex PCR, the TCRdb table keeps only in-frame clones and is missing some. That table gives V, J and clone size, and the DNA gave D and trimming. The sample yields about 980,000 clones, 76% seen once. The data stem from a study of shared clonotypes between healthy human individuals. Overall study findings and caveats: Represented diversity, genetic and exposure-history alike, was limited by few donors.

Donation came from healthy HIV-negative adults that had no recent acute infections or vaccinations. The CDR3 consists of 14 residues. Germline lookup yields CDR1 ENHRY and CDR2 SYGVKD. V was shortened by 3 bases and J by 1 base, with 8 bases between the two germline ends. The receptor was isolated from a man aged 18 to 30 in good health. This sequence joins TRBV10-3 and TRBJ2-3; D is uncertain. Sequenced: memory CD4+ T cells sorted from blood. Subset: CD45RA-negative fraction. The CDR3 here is CAISEPYGTDTQYF. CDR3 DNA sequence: TGTGCCATCAGTGAACCTTACGGCACAGATACGCAGTATTTT.